This T cell receptor (beta chain) was sequenced for a study of cytomegalovirus exposure and HLA in healthy donors. Whole-study results and caveats: Rarity held for most TCR sequences, but there were some public TCRs that occurred in many donors. Listed as cytomegalovirus-associated were 164 TCR beta chains.

CDR3 length: 12 amino acids. The germline V gene encodes CDR1 MNHNS and CDR2 SASEGT. Details on this clone: Its antigen is unknown. At one of its ends the junction is not consistent with the germline gene, which may arise from a read error.

Measured with immunoSEQ multiplex PCR; TCRdb has only the in-frame clones, and not every one. The sample includes 70,000 or so clones, 94% of them seen just once. Sequenced input: PBMCs. This receptor was taken from a woman aged 18 to 35 in good health and CMV-seropositive. The chain joins TRBV6-1 to TRBJ2-7, with D perhaps TRBD1 (5 bases). The CDR3 nucleotides are TGTGCCAGCAGTGAAGCCCCGCAGGGCCTGGACTTC. Residues: CASSEAPQGLDF.